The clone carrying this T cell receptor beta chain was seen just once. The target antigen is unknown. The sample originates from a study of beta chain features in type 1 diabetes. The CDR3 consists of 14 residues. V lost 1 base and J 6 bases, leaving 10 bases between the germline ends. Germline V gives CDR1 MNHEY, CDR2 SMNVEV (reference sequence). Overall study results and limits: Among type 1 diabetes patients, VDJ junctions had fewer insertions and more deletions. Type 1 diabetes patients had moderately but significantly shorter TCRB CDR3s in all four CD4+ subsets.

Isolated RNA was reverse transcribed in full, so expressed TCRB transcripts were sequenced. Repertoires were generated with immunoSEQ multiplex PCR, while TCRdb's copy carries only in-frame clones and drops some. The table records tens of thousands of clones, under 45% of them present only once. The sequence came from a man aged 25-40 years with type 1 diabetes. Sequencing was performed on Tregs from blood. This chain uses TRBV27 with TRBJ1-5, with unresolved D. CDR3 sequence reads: CASSLFGRGQPQHF. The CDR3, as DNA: TGTGCCAGCAGTTTATTCGGCCGAGGTCAGCCCCAGCATTTT.